The T cell receptor (beta chain) described here comes from a study of PD-1 blockade in classical Hodgkin lymphoma. Regarding the study as a whole: As was reported, newly diagnosed patients showed lower baseline TCR diversity than healthy donors did. The diversity seen at baseline in complete responders resembled that of newly diagnosed patients. Initiation of nivolumab under 1 year after ASCT led to exclusion of patients. With CD4+ cells, TCR diversity rose significantly by C4D1, but not with CD8+ cells.

TCRdb's copy holds only in-frame clones and misses some; the assay was immunoSEQ multiplex PCR. The data hold about 46,000 clones, with around 74% observed a single time. Note on this clone: Its antigen is unknown.

The time point: cycle 4 day 1 (C4D1), after five to seven weeks of nivolumab. Every patient was affected by relapse after autologous stem cell transplantation, while exposure to brentuximab vedotin was not uniform. This CDR3 has 14 amino acids. CDR1 is MDHEN, CDR2 SYDVKM, per germline. V lost 5 bases and J lost 1; bases outside the gene matches: 2. This receptor was obtained from a human donor with classical Hodgkin lymphoma. Specimen: peripheral blood mononuclear cells (PBMCs), collected before the fourth cycle of nivolumab. The genes are TRBV28 and TRBJ2-3; 8 bases are shared with TRBD2. CDR3 DNA sequence: TGTGCCAGCAGTCTACTAGCGGGCACAGATACGCAGTATTTT. Encoded protein: CASSLLAGTDTQYF.